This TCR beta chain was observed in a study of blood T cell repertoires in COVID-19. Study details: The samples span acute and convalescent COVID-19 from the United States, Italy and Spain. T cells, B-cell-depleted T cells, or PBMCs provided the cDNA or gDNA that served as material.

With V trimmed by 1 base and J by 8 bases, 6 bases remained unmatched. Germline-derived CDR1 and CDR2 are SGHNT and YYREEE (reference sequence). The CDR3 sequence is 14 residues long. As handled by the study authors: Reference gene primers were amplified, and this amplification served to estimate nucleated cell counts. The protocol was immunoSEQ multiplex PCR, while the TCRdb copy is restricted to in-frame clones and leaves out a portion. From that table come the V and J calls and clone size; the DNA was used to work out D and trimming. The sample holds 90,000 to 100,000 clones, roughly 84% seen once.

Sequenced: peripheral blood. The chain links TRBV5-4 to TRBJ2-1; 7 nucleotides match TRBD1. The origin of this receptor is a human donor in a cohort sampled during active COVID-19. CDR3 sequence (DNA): TGTGCCAGCAGCTTGACTGGCCAGGGGGATGAGCAGTTCTTC. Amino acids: CASSLTGQGDEQFF. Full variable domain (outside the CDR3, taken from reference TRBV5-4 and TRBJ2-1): ETGVTQSPTHLIKTRGQQVTLRCSSQSGHNTVSWYQQALGQGPQFIFQYYREEENGRGNFPPRFSGLQFPNYSSELNVNALELDDSALYLCASSLTGQGDEQFFGPGTRLTVL.